This T cell receptor (beta chain) was obtained from a study of cytomegalovirus exposure and HLA in healthy donors (dated by TCRdb to 2017 to 2019). Background for the entire study: An earlier analysis of 587 of the donors reported under 300 Gb of sequence data and 90 million to 120 million unique TCR beta sequences obtained from some 200 million T cells. In an earlier analysis of around 540 of the donors, high-throughput TCR beta sequencing was used to judge whether each TCR beta V gene segment behaved as functional or pseudogenic. The study aimed to test whether signatures of past pathogen exposure could be identified by cataloging public T cell receptors. To predict cytomegalovirus infection status, the study brought together high-throughput TCR immunosequencing, statistical association of individual TCRs with disease status, and machine learning. Typing coverage differed by locus: A, B, C, DRB1 and DQB1 were typed in about 620-630 donors, DQA1 in 500 to 550, DPA1 in nearly 610, and DPB1 in approximately 450. Alongside the repertoire data, information on donor age, sex, ethnicity and CMV serostatus was compiled. A later genetic analysis used genome-wide SNP genotypes for about 60% of the roughly 700 donors, treating that subset as a discovery cohort. HLA typing covered class I and class II loci at four-digit resolution. On average, around 240,000 unique TCR beta nucleotide sequences were sequenced per donor among several hundred genotyped donors of the cohort, with roughly 18% of those sequences being non-productive. Four to six DR-DQ haplotypes were handled as single units for association and clustering, since linkage in the cohort was strong. The later analysis used no new phenotypic data to find candidate immune exposures, relying instead on TCR beta sequences and their occurrence across donors. Along with the approximately 700-subject first cohort, a separate validation cohort of over a hundred different subjects was used. A later analysis re-analyzed previously published TCR beta repertoires from roughly 630 donors and added high-resolution HLA genotyping to study TCR occurrence patterns. Every repertoire in the discovery cohort had been generated on one and the same sequencing platform. The study used immunosequencing to profile the T cell repertoires of 666 subjects and linked those repertoires to cytomegalovirus serostatus. Roughly 290 gigabases of sequencing data and roughly 80 million unique TCR sequences made up an early release that covered nearly 650 HLA-typed donors. The genetic ancestry cluster associated with self-reported Caucasian donors included roughly 84% of the roughly 410 genotyped donors.

With regard to this clone: Its antigen target is currently unknown. No base quality information exists; no much larger clone differs at one position.

In total, just over 650 healthy bone marrow donors made up the cohort. Cohort members were all nominally healthy when sampled, although unrecorded immune exposures were likely present. The donor was CMV seropositive and was included in the group of around 300 seropositive cohort members. Each donor provided a peripheral blood sample, and peripheral blood mononuclear cells were used for TCR beta sequencing. The Qiagen DNeasy Blood Extraction Kit was used to extract genomic DNA from the blood cell samples. The library came from the immunoSEQ multiplex PCR assay. For the multiplex PCR, a mixture combining 60 forward primers for TCR Vbeta segments and 13 reverse primers for TCR Jbeta segments was used. The CDR3 region of rearranged TCR beta genes was amplified from genomic DNA with a multiplex PCR assay. On the Illumina HiSeq System, the amplified TCR beta libraries were sequenced as 87-base-pair reads. In the authors' own workflow: A later analysis counted approximately 74 million unique TCR beta chains across the 666 repertoires, and around 9.9 million of these chains were shared by at least two donors. A nearest-neighbor algorithm error-corrected the raw reads and collapsed the reads into unique sequences, merging closely related sequences to remove PCR and sequencing errors. CDR3 sequences were aligned to IMGT reference sequences to assign V, D and J gene segments. For a sequence to be retained, a match of at least six nucleotides was required to both a V gene segment and a J gene segment. Rearrangements were called productive when the CDR3 lacked stop codons and stayed in frame with V and J; all others were non-productive. Following IMGT convention, CDR3 was defined as the stretch from the second conserved V-encoded cysteine to the conserved J-encoded phenylalanine. Sequences without an unambiguous match to a single V gene segment were excluded from the earlier analysis of approximately 600 of the donors. An earlier analysis of some 500 of the donors classified V segments as functional when productive rearrangements were above 56.7% and as segregating when the standard deviation between donors was above 5%. A statistical classification framework was built for diagnosing cytomegalovirus status from the catalog of TCR beta chain sequences. In a later analysis, V and J genes were assigned by comparing TCR nucleotide sequences against IMGT/GENE-DB human TR gene sequences. Using the TCRdist pipeline, a later analysis assigned CDR3 sequences along with most-parsimonious VDJ recombination scenarios. A later analysis defined each TCR beta chain by its CDR3 amino acid sequence plus V-gene family, and excluded reads lacking a unique V-gene family. As a way to deal with suspected cross-contamination and a sequencing artifact, a later analysis dropped roughly 620 nucleotide sequences that were highly shared and had low generation probability. In a later analysis, a clonal expansion index was calculated for each public chain from normalized within-repertoire ranks of inferred template counts. A later analysis computed generation probabilities with a VDJ recombination model fitted to out-of-frame rearrangements, and checked the results against IGoR. In a later analysis, hypergeometric tests were used to score TCR-TCR, TCR-HLA and TCR-CMV co-occurrence, with a repertoire-size bias correction applied to TCR pairs. False discovery rates were estimated in a later analysis by permuting HLA or CMV assignments 20 times. In a later analysis, co-occurring TCRs were grouped with DBSCAN, and TCRdist sequence similarity was added when clustering was performed within HLA-allele-positive subsets. Co-occurrence clustering excluded repertoires with fewer than 30,000 or more than 120,000 public chains, plus five with anomalous nucleotide sharing. The table was pulled from immuneACCESS by TCRdb, which kept in-frame rearrangements only. Such tables lose some clones; where checked, under half of the loss comes from unresolved V genes, and the rest has no known cause. Clone size and the V and J calls come from that table; the DNA yielded D and trimming. The sample data list 40,000 to 45,000 clones, and roughly 90% of these were observed just once. The ten largest clones take up approximately 8% of the sample.

Study-wide conclusions, independent of this receptor: A group of highly shared sequence variants was considered likely to be a technical artifact of the sequencing pipeline. According to a later analysis, TCR association rates differed among HLA loci, with DRB1 alleles showing the most associated TCRs and HLA-C alleles showing the fewest. Linkage disequilibrium might explain the correlated functional status among segregating V segments, but an unknown experimental factor could not be ruled out. In a later genetic analysis, a missense DCLRE1C variant was associated with V-gene and J-gene trimming of TCR beta chains, and the association was replicated in an independent cohort. When HLA alleles, especially DR and DQ, strongly co-occurred, attributing TCR associations to individual alleles was difficult. Most CMV-associated TCR beta chains appeared to be HLA-restricted in a later analysis, and the HLA associations seemed to be driven largely by CMV exposure. In both the original and validation cohorts, the classifier was reported to diagnose cytomegalovirus status with high specificity and sensitivity. This cohort had only TCR beta chains sequenced, and the lack of alpha or paired-chain data limited which features could be detected. The presence/absence analyses assumed that sequencing depth was roughly uniform across donors, and that assumption may not be true. A further reported finding was that TCR beta sequences accurately predicted the HLA-A and HLA-B alleles for most subjects in the first cohort. For the cohort, immune exposure information was limited to CMV serostatus. A few of the identified cytomegalovirus-associated TCR beta chains were confirmed in vitro to be specific for cytomegalovirus antigens. Over 15 rarely observed V segments, including chromosome 9 orphons, were excluded from the earlier analysis of about 610 of the donors because counts were too low. Compared with equally common non-associated chains, HLA-associated TCR beta chains in a later analysis were more clonally expanded and had lower generation probabilities. In a later analysis, 16,951 TCR beta sequences were associated with specific HLA alleles at a false discovery rate of 0.05. While some public TCRs were present in many individuals, most TCR sequences turned up only very rarely across donors. Some IMGT-functional V segments, including TRBV6-2 and TRBV6-3, could not be told apart with the 87-base-pair reads, so those segments were excluded. In an earlier analysis of several hundred of the donors, most TCR beta V segments were observed in productive rearrangements about 87% or about 30% of the time, broadly matching IMGT annotations. The study listed 150 to 200 TCR beta chains as associated with cytomegalovirus. According to a later genetic analysis, donors in an Asian-associated ancestry cluster had fewer N-insertions in productive TCRs than the approximately 650-donor mean. According to the authors, the approach could potentially be generalized to other disease states and immunological phenotypes. Because HLA typing was unavailable for some donors at each locus, only the typed subset was used in association tests. In a later analysis, several top co-occurrence clusters were reported to appear linked to parvovirus B19, influenza, CMV and Epstein-Barr virus.

The CDR3 runs 15 amino acids, cysteine and phenylalanine included. Just the 45-base CDR3 DNA is kept, in frame starting at base 1. Via the germline V gene, CDR1 is SGDLS and CDR2 YYNGEE. V is trimmed back by 3 bases and J by 7 bases, and the junction contains 8 bases that no gene match accounts for. This sequence uses TRBV9 and TRBJ1-2; 11 bases in the middle match TRBD1. The origin of this receptor is a woman aged 40 to 50 in good health and CMV-seropositive. The sample taken for sequencing was PBMCs. The DNA is as follows: TGTGCCAGCAGCGAGCAGAGGACAGGGGGCGGTGGCTACACCTTC. The encoded protein is CASSEQRTGGGGYTF.